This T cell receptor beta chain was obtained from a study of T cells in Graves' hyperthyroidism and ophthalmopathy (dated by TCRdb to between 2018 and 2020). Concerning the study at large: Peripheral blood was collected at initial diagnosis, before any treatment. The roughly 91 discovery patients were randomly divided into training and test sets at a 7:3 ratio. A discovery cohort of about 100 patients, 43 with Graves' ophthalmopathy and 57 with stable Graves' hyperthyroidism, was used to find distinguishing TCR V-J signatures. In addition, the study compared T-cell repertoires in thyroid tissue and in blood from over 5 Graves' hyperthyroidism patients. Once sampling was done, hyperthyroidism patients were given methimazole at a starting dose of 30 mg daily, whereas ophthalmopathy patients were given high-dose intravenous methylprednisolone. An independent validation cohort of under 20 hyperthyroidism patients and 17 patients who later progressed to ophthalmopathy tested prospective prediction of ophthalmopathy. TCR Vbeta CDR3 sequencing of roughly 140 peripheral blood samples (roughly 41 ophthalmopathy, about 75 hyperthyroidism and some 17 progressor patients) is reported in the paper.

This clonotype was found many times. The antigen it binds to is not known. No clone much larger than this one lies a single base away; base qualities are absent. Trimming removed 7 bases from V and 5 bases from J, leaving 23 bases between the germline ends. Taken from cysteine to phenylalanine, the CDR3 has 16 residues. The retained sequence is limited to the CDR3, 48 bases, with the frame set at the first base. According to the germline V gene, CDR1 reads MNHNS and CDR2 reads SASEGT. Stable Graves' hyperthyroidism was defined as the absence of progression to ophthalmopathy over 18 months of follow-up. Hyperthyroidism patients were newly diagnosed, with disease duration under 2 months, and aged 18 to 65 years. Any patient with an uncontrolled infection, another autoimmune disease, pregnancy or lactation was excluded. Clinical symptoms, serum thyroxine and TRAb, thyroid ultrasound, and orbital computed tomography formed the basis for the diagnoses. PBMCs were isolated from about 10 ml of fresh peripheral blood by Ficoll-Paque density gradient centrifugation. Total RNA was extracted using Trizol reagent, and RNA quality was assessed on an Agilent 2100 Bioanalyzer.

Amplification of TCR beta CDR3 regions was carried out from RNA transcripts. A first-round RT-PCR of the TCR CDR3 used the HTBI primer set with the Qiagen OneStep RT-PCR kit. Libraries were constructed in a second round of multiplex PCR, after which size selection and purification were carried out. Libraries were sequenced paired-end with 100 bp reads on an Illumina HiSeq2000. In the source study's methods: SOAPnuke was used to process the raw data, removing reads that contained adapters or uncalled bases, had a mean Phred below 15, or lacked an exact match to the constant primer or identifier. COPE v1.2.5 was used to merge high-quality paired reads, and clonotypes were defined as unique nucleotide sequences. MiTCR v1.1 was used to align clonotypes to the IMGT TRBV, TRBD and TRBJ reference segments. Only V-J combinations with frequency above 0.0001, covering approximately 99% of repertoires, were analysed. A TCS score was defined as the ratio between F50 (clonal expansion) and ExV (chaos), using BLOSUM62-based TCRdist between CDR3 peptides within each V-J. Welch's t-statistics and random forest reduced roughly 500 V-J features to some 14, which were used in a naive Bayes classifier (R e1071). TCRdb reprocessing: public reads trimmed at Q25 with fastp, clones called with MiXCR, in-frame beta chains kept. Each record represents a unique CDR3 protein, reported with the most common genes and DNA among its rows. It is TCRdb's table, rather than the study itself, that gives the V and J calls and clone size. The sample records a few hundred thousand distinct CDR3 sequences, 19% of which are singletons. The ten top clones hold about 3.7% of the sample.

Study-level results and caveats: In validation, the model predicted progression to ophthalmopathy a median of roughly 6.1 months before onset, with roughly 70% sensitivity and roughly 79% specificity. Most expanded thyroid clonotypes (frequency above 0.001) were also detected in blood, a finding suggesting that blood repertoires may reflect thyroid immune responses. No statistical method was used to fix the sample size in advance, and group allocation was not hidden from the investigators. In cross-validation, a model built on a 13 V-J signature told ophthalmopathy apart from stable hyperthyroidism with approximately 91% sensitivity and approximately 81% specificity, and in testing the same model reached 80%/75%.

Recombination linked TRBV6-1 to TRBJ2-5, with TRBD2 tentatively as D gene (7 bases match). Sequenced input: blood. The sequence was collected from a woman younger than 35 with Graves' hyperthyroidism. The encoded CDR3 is CASKDPLGGAGETQYF. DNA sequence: TGTGCCAGCAAAGATCCCCTGGGGGGGGCTGGGGAGACCCAGTACTTC.